This T cell receptor (beta chain) derives from a study of blood T cell repertoires in COVID-19. The germline V gene encodes CDR1 SGHTA and CDR2 FQGNSA. Trimming took off 6 bases at V and 0 bases at J, with 11 bases between the two ends. The CDR3 is 14 residues long. Using immunoSEQ multiplex PCR, the repertoire was profiled, and TCRdb retains in-frame clones only, with some absent. The data show around 190,000 clones, with 88% seen just once and 1.5% to 2% held by the top ten. This TCR derives from a man aged 18 to 29 with active or convalescent COVID-19. The chain couples TRBV7-2 to TRBJ1-2; no firm D call. Material: peripheral blood. For the CDR3, the DNA is TGTGCCAGCAGAACGGGAGTTCCTAACTATGGCTACACCTTC. Protein sequence: CASRTGVPNYGYTF.